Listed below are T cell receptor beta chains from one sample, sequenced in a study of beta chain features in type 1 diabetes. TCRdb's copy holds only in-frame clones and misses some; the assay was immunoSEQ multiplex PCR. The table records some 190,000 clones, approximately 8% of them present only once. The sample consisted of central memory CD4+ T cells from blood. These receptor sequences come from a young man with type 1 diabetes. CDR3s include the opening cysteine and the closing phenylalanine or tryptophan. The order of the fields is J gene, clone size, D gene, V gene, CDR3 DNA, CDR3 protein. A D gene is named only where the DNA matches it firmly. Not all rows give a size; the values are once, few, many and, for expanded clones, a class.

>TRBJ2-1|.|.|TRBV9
TGTGCCAGCAGCGTAGCTCTGACAGATGAGCAGTTCTTC
CASSVALTDEQFF
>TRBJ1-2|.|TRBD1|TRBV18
TGTGCCAGCTCACCATCCGGGACAGGGGATGGCTACACCTTC
CASSPSGTGDGYTF
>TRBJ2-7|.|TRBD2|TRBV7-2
TGTGCCAGCAGCTTAGCGGTGCTAGCGGGGTACGAGCAGTACTTC
CASSLAVLAGYEQYF
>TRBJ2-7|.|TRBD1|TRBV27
TGTGCCAGCAGTATAGATTCCGGGACAGGGGTTTCCCACGAGCAGTACTTC
CASSIDSGTGVSHEQYF
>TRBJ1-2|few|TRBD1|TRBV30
TGTGCCTGGAGCGACAGCCCAGGGGGCAACTATGGCTACACCTTC
CAWSDSPGGNYGYTF
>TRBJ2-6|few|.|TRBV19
TGTGCCAGTAGTGTCAGTCCAGTCTCTGGGGCCAACGTCCTGACTTTC
CASSVSPVSGANVLTF
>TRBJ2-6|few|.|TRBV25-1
TGTGCCAGCAGTGTGGACAGAATAGGAACCTCTGGGGCCAACGTCCTGACTTTC
CASSVDRIGTSGANVLTF
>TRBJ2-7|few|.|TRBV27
TGTGCCAGCAGTTTAACCCGGCAGGATGGGCAGTACTTC
CASSLTRQDGQYF
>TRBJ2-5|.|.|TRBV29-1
TGCAGCGTCATATTAGGGGGTTGGGAGACCCAGTACTTC
CSVILGGWETQYF
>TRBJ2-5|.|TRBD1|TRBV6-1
TGTGCCAGCAGTGAACTCGGCAGGGGGAGCGAGACCCAGTACTTC
CASSELGRGSETQYF
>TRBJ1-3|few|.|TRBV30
TGTGCCTGGAGTGGAATTAGAGGCACCATATATTTT
CAWSGIRGTIYF
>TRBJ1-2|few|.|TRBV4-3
TGCGCCAGCAGCCAAGACCAGGGCATCGCCGGTGGCTACACCTTC
CASSQDQGIAGGYTF
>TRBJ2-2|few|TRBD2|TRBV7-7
TGTGCCAGCAGCCCGGGAGGGCAGACCGGGGAGCTGTTTTTT
CASSPGGQTGELFF
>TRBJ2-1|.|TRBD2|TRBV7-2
TGTGCCAGCAGCTTAGCCAGCGGGAGGGGGAATGAGCAGTTCTTC
CASSLASGRGNEQFF
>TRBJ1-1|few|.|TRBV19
TGTGCCAGTAGTGAGCCGACAGACCGTCTTTTGAACACTGAAGCTTTCTTT
CASSEPTDRLLNTEAFF
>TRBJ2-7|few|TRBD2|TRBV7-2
TGTGCCAGCAGCTCCCCGGTAAGCGGGGTTTCCTACGAGCAGTACTTC
CASSSPVSGVSYEQYF
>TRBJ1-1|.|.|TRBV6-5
TGTGCCAGCATCAGGACGGGGAGAGGGACTGAAGCTTTCTTT
CASIRTGRGTEAFF
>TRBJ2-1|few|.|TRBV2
TGTGCCAGCTTAAGGGCGGGCCACAATGAGCAGTTCTTC
CASLRAGHNEQFF
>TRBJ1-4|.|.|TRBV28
TGTGCCAGCAGGCCCACAGGGTGGAGAGGTGAAAAACTGTTTTTT
CASRPTGWRGEKLFF
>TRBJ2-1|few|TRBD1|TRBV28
TGTGCCAGCAGTTTTGGGACAGGGGTAGGGGGGCACAATGAGCAGTTCTTC
CASSFGTGVGGHNEQFF
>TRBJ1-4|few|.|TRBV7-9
TGTGCCAGCAGCTCCCACACTAAGCCCTCGGGGGAAAAACTGTTTTTT
CASSSHTKPSGEKLFF
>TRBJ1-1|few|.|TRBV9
TGTGCCAGCAGCGGACCCTCAACAGGGTGGGGGACTGAAGCTTTCTTT
CASSGPSTGWGTEAFF
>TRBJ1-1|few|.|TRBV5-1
TGCGCCAGCAGCCCCCGGGGGGACACTGAAGCTTTCTTT
CASSPRGDTEAFF
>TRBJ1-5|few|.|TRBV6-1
TGTGCCAGCAGTGAACGTATTGGGGGGGATCAGCCCCAGCATTTT
CASSERIGGDQPQHF
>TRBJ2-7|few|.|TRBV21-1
TGTGCCAGCAGCAACACTGGCGGGATGACCTACGAGCAGTACTTC
CASSNTGGMTYEQYF
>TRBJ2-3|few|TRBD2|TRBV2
TGTGCCAGCACCGCACGGGAGGGAGGGCCGGGAGATACGCAGTATTTT
CASTAREGGPGDTQYF
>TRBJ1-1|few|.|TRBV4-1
TGCGCCAGCAGCCAAGAATCTCGGAGGACTGAAGCTTTCTTT
CASSQESRRTEAFF
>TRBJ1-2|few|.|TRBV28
TGTGCCAGCAGTTCTGGGCAGTTTTATGGCTACACCTTC
CASSSGQFYGYTF
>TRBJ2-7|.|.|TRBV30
TGTGCCTGGAGTGTACAAGGAGGGGACTACGAGCAGTACTTC
CAWSVQGGDYEQYF
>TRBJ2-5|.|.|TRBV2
TGTGCCAGCGCTAGCGACCAAGAGACCCAGTACTTC
CASASDQETQYF
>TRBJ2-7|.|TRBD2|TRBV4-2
TGTGCCAGCAGCCAAGAACTAGCGGGAGTGGTCCACGAGCAGTACTTC
CASSQELAGVVHEQYF
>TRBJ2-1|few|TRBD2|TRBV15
TGTGCCACCAGCAGACCCGGGACTAGCGGGCTCAATGAGCAGTTCTTC
CATSRPGTSGLNEQFF
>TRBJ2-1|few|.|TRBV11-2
TGTGCCAGCAGCGGGACTTACTCCTACAATGAGCAGTTCTTC
CASSGTYSYNEQFF
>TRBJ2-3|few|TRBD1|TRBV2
TGTGCCAGCAGTAACGGACAGGGCCATACAGATACGCAGTATTTT
CASSNGQGHTDTQYF
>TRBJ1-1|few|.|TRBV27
TGTGCCAGCAGTATCCGTCGTTCGGGGAACACTGAAGCTTTCTTT
CASSIRRSGNTEAFF
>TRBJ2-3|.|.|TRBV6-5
TGTGCCAGCAGTTCGTACCGGGACACACCTTCAGATACGCAGTATTTT
CASSSYRDTPSDTQYF
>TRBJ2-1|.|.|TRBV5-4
TGTGCCAGCAGCTTGGGTGGCCTAGCGCTAAACAATGAGCAGTTCTTC
CASSLGGLALNNEQFF
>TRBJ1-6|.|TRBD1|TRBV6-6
TGTGCCAGCAGCCTCCAAGGGACAGAAGCGTACTCACCCCTCCACTTT
CASSLQGTEAYSPLHF
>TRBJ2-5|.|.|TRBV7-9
TGTGCCAGCAGCTCCCCCAGACAGACACCGCTTCAAGAGACCCAGTACTTC
CASSSPRQTPLQETQYF
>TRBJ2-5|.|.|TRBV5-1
TGCGCCAGCAGCTTGTTTCTCTACAGGGAAGAGACCCAGTACTTC
CASSLFLYREETQYF
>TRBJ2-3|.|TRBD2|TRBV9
TGTGCCAGCAGAAAGGGCACTAGCGGGATTGGAACGCAGTATTTT
CASRKGTSGIGTQYF
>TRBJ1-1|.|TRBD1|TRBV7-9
TGTGCCAGCAGCCCAGGACAGGGGAATACTGAAGCTTTCTTT
CASSPGQGNTEAFF
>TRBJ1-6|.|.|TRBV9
TGTGCCAGCAGTCTTGGGCCTGATAATTCACCCCTCCACTTT
CASSLGPDNSPLHF
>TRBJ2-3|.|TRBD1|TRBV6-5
TGTGCCAGCACTCCGGGACAGGGCAATACGCAGTATTTT
CASTPGQGNTQYF
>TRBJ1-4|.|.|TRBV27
TGTGCCAGCAGTTCAGGGAGGAATGAAAAACTGTTTTTT
CASSSGRNEKLFF
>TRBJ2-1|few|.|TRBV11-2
TGTGCCAGCAGCTTAGAACAGGTCGGGAATGAGCAGTTCTTC
CASSLEQVGNEQFF
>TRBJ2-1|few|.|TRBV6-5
TGTGCCAGCAGTGGCGGAGAGAGCTCCTACAATGAGCAGTTCTTC
CASSGGESSYNEQFF
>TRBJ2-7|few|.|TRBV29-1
TGCAGCGTTGATGAGGGAGTCCACGAGCAGTACTTC
CSVDEGVHEQYF
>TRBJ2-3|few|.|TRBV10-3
TGTGCCATCAGTCCTAGCGGCACAGATACGCAGTATTTT
CAISPSGTDTQYF
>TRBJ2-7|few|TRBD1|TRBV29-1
TGCAGCCCTTACCCCCGGACAGGCGATTACGAGCAGTACTTC
CSPYPRTGDYEQYF
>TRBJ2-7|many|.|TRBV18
TGTGCCAGCTCACCACAGGGAGGAGGCTACGAGCAGTACTTC
CASSPQGGGYEQYF
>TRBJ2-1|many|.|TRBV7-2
TGTGCCAGCAGCTTAGGATTCGTCCCAGGCCTTGAGCAGTTCTTC
CASSLGFVPGLEQFF
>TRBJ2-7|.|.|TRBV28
TGTGCCAGCAGTTCCCCCCACACCTCCTACGAGCAGTACTTC
CASSSPHTSYEQYF
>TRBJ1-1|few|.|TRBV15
TGTGCCACCAGCAGAGCAGGTGCGGGGCGCCCTGAAGCTTTCTTT
CATSRAGAGRPEAFF